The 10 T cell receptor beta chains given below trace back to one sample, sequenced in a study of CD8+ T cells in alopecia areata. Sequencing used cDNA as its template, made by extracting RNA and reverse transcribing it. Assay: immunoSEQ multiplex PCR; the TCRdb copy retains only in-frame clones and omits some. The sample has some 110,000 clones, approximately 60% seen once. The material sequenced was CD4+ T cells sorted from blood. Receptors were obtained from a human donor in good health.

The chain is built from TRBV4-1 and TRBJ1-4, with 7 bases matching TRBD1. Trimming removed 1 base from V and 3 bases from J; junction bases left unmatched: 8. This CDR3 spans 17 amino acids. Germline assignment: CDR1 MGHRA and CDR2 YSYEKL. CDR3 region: CASSQVARRGPNEKLFF. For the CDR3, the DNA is TGCGCCAGCAGCCAAGTAGCCCGGAGGGGGCCTAATGAAAAACTGTTTTTT.

CDR3 residues: CASSAAGKNIQYF. The CDR3 DNA reads TGTGCCAGCAGCGCCGCCGGCAAAAACATTCAGTACTTC. This chain connects TRBV9 to TRBJ2-4; D ambiguous. The CDR3 runs 13 residues. V lost 3 bases and J lost 3, with 7 bases in between. In germline, CDR1 is SGDLS, CDR2 YYNGEE. The complete variable domain, with remaining parts taken from reference TRBV9 and TRBJ2-4, reads DSGVTQTPKHLITATGQRVTLRCSPRSGDLSVYWYQQSLDQGLQFLIQYYNGEERAKGNILERFSAQQFPDLHSELNLSSLELGDSALYFCASSAAGKNIQYFGAGTRLSVL.

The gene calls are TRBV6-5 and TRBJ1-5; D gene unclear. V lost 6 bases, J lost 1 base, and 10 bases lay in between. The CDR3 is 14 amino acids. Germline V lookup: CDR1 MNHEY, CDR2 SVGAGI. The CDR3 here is CASSPNPSNQPQHF. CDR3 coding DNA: TGTGCCAGCAGCCCGAACCCCAGCAATCAGCCCCAGCATTTT.

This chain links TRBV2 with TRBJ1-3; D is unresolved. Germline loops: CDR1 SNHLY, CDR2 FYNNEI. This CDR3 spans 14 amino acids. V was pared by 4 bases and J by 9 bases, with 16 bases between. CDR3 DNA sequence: TGTGCCAGCAGTGCGGACCGCGATCGCGGCACCATATATTTT. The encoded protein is CASSADRDRGTIYF.

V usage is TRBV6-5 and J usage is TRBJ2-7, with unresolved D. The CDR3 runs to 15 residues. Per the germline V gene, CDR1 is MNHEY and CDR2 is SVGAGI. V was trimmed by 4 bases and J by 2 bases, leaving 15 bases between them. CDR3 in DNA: TGTGCCAGCAGTTCCCCAAGGGCAAGTGCCTACGAGCAGTACTTC. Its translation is CASSSPRASAYEQYF.

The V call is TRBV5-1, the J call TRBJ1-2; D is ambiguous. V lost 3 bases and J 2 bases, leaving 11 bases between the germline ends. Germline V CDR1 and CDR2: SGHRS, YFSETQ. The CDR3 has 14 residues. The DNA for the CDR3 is TGCGCCAGCAGCTCTTTAGGGATGAACTATGGCTACACCTTC. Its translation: CASSSLGMNYGYTF. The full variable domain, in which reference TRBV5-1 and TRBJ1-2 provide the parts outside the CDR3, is KAGVTQTPRYLIKTRGQQVTLSCSPISGHRSVSWYQQTPGQGLQFLFEYFSETQRNKGNFPGRFSGRQFSNSRSEMNVSTLELGDSALYLCASSSLGMNYGYTFGSGTRLTVV.

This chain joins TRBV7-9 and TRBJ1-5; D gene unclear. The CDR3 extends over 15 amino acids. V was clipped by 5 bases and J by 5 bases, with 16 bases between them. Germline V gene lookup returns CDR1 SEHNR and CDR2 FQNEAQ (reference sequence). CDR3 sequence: CASSQDGITYQPQHF. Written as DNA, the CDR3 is TGTGCCAGCAGCCAAGACGGCATAACTTATCAGCCCCAGCATTTT. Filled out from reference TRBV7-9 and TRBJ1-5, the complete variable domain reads DTGVSQNPRHKITKRGQNVTFRCDPISEHNRLYWYRQTLGQGPEFLTYFQNEAQLEKSRLLSDRFSAERPKGSFSTLEIQRTEQGDSAMYLCASSQDGITYQPQHFGDGTRLSIL.

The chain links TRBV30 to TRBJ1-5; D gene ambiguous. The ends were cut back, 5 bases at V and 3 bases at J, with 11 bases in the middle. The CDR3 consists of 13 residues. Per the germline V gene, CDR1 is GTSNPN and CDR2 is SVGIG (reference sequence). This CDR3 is CAWDDGHNQPQHF. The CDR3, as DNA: TGTGCCTGGGATGACGGTCACAATCAGCCCCAGCATTTT.

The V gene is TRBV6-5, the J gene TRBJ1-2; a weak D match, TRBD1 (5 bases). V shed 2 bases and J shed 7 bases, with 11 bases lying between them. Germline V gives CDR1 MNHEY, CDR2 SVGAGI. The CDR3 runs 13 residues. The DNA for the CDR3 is TGTGCCAGCAGTTACGGGGGAGAGAGTGGCTACACCTTC. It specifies CASSYGGESGYTF.

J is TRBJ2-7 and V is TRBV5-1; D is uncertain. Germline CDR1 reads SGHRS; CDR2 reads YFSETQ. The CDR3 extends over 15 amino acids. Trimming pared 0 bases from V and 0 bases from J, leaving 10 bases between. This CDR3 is CASSLDSAYSYEQYF. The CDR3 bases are TGCGCCAGCAGCTTGGACAGCGCCTACTCCTACGAGCAGTACTTC.